Below, 18 T cell receptor beta chains from the same sample are listed, as sequenced in a study of CD8 T cells in ankylosing spondylitis. TCRdb processed the 5' RACE reads anew with MiXCR; each CDR3 protein has one entry. The repertoire holds 800,000 to 900,000 distinct CDR3 sequences, with 10% to 15% as singletons. The study, taken as a whole, reports: Apparently characteristic of ankylosing spondylitis blood was a TCR beta motif (under ten highly homologous variants).

No antigens are known for them. The sample consisted of blood, either unsorted or a sorted T cell fraction (not recorded which). Receptors were obtained from a male donor with ankylosing spondylitis.

This chain uses TRBV6-2 or TRBV6-3 with TRBJ2-5; no firm D call. This CDR3 has 14 residues. Germline loops: CDR1 MNHEY, CDR2 SVGEGT. Trimming shortened V by 4 bases and J by 7 bases, and 16 bases separated the two germline ends. CDR3 in DNA: TGTGCCAGCAGTTCCGGACGGATTCTCGGGACCCAGTACTTC. Amino acids: CASSSGRILGTQYF.

This clonotype came up many times. V is TRBV12-3 or TRBV12-4 and J is TRBJ1-1; maybe TRBD1 (5 bases). V lost 4 bases to trimming and J lost 0 bases, with 15 bases between them. The CDR3 has 16 amino acids. The chain's CDR3 is CASSSWVGQLNTEAFF. CDR3 DNA sequence: TGTGCCAGCAGTTCGTGGGTGGGGCAGCTGAACACTGAAGCTTTCTTT.

This clonotype has a single count. It is likely a read error, because the conserved phenylalanine at the end of the CDR3 is missing. The rearrangement links TRBV6-6 to TRBJ1-1, with D unresolved. Trimming shortened V by 8 bases and J by 5 bases, and 9 bases separated the two germline ends. Per the germline V gene, CDR1 is MNHNY and CDR2 is SVGAGI (reference sequence). This CDR3 contains 11 residues. CDR3 nucleotide sequence: TGTGCCAGCTTTTTTTGGACTGAAGCTTTCCTT. It codes for CASFFWTEAFL.

Only a few counts were recorded for this clonotype. J is TRBJ2-7 and V is TRBV20-1; D uncertain. Trimming pared 5 bases from V and 6 bases from J, leaving 20 bases between. CDR1 DFQATT and CDR2 SNEGSKA come from the germline V gene (reference sequence). This CDR3 is 14 amino acids long. In DNA form, the CDR3 reads TGCAGTGCTTCCCGGTTTAGTCCTTTGGCCGAGCAGTACTTC. Protein product: CSASRFSPLAEQYF.

J is TRBJ2-1 and V is TRBV5-1; D call uncertain. The CDR3 runs to 18 residues. Trimming took 4 bases from V and 10 from J, leaving 30 bases between them. Germline lookup yields CDR1 SGHRS and CDR2 YFSETQ. The chain's CDR3 is CASSLGPGVRARSYEQFF. The CDR3, as DNA: TGCGCCAGCAGCCTAGGACCTGGAGTAAGGGCGCGGTCCTACGAGCAGTTCTTC.

This clonotype was counted ten times or more. This sequence joins TRBV6-2 or TRBV6-3 and TRBJ2-1, with TRBD2 matching 7 bases. The CDR3 length is 16 residues. In germline, CDR1 is MNHEY, CDR2 SVGEGT. Trimming cost V 6 bases and J 6 bases; bases outside gene matches: 14. CDR3 in DNA: TGTGCCAGCAGACCCCGGGGAGGGAGACCCCTCAATGAGCAGTTCTTC. Translated: CASRPRGGRPLNEQFF.

There are many counts of this clonotype. The chain links TRBV29-1 to TRBJ2-1; D possibly corresponds to TRBD1 (6 bases). The CDR3 length is 12 residues. V was trimmed by 6 bases and J by 7 bases, leaving 13 bases between them. Germline V gene sequence: CDR1 SQVTM, CDR2 ANQGSEA. The CDR3 region has the DNA TGCAGCGTGCGAGCACAGGGAAATGAGCAGTTCTTC. Its translation is CSVRAQGNEQFF.

The chain links TRBV11-2 to TRBJ2-7; D unresolved. V was shortened by 1 base and J by 2 bases, with 9 bases between the two germline ends. This CDR3 has 14 residues. Germline CDR1 and CDR2: SGHAT and FQNNGV. In nucleotides, the CDR3 is TGTGCCAGCAGCTTAGCTGGGGTACCCTACGAGCAGTACTTC. Its protein is CASSLAGVPYEQYF.

The CDR3 protein is CASSQAGGVFYEQYF. CDR3 bases: TGCGCCAGCAGCCAAGCGGGAGGGGTGTTCTACGAGCAGTACTTC. This chain links TRBV4-3 with TRBJ2-7; TRBD2 aligns across 8 bases. The CDR3 sequence is 15 residues long. V gave up 1 base and J gave up 3 bases; unmatched junction bases: 5. Germline CDR1 and CDR2: LGHNA and YSLEER.

This clonotype was counted between two and nine times. The V and J genes are TRBV20-1 and TRBJ1-1, with D tentatively TRBD1 (5 bases). Trimming pared 6 bases from V and 1 base from J, leaving 15 bases between. The CDR3 contains 14 residues. Germline loops: CDR1 DFQATT, CDR2 SNEGSKA (reference sequence). In nucleotides, the CDR3 is TGCAGTGCCCAACCTCGGGGGTGGAACACTGAAGCTTTCTTT. It is translated as CSAQPRGWNTEAFF.

CDR3 protein: CASSQRTENTEAFF. For the CDR3, the DNA is TGCGCCAGCAGCCAAAGGACGGAGAACACTGAAGCTTTCTTT. This sequence joins TRBV5-1 and TRBJ1-1; D is ambiguous. Trimming left V 4 bases short and J 1 base short, with 11 bases between. The germline V gene has CDR1 SGHRS and CDR2 YFSETQ. The CDR3 runs to 14 residues.

This clonotype has at least ten counts. The V and J genes are TRBV7-2 and TRBJ2-1; 7 nucleotides agree with TRBD2. CDR3 length: 15 amino acids. V was clipped by 0 bases and J by 6 bases; unmatched bases: 5. CDR1 SGHTA and CDR2 FQGNSA come from the germline V gene. The CDR3 sequence is CASSLAGTKGNEQFF. In nucleotides, the CDR3 is TGTGCCAGCAGCTTAGCTGGGACTAAAGGCAATGAGCAGTTCTTC. Using reference TRBV7-2 and TRBJ2-1 for the parts outside the CDR3, the full variable domain is GAGVSQSPSNKVTEKGKDVELRCDPISGHTALYWYRQSLGQGLEFLIYFQGNSAPDKSGLPSDRFSAERTGGSVSTLTIQRTQQEDSAVYLCASSLAGTKGNEQFFGPGTRLTVL.

This clonotype was seen more than once but under ten times. A junction boundary mismatches the germline segment, possibly from a read error. The DNA for the CDR3 is TGCAGCGTTACCCAGGGGTTTTTGGACTCGCGAATCCGATTC. As protein: CSVTQGFLDSRIRF. The rearrangement links TRBV29-1 to TRBJ2-7, with TRBD1 as a possible D gene (6 bases). Germline CDR1 is SQVTM and CDR2 is ANQGSEA. The CDR3 sequence is 14 residues long.

Comments on this clonotype: A much bigger clone sits one base away, suggesting this may be a read error. The chain joins TRBV20-1 to TRBJ2-3, with 8 bases matching TRBD2. Germline assignment: CDR1 DFQATT and CDR2 SNEGSKA (reference sequence). This CDR3 comprises 17 residues. The CDR3, as DNA: TGCTGTGCGCTCGACAATCCTTGGCGGGGGGGCACAGATACGCAGTATTTT. Protein sequence: CCALDNPWRGGTDTQYF.

This sequence joins TRBV20-1 and TRBJ2-7; 11 bases align to TRBD1. The CDR3 runs to 14 residues. The germline gives CDR1 DFQATT, CDR2 SNEGSKA (reference sequence). V lost 5 bases and J lost 2; bases outside the gene matches: 5. The DNA for the CDR3 is TGCAGTGCTGGGGGACAGGGGGGAACCTACGAGCAGTACTTC. Protein: CSAGGQGGTYEQYF.

Concerning this clonotype: The junction departs from the called germline gene at one end, perhaps through a read error. This chain links TRBV2 with TRBJ1-2; TRBD1 is a possible D gene (5 bases). The CDR3 spans 14 residues. Per germline, CDR1 SNHLY and CDR2 FYNNEI. CDR3 in amino acids: CASSDVARGYRYTF. The CDR3, as DNA: TGTGCCAGCAGTGATGTCGCCCGGGGCTATCGCTACACCTTC.

This chain uses TRBV5-4 with TRBJ1-2; the match to TRBD1 covers 7 bases. J was trimmed by 8 bases and V by 7 bases; bases with no gene match: 11. Germline V gives CDR1 SGHNT, CDR2 YYREEE (reference sequence). The length of the CDR3 is 13 residues. The CDR3: CASGGQFYVGYTF. The CDR3, as DNA: TGTGCCAGCGGGGGACAGTTCTATGTGGGCTACACCTTC.

CDR3 amino acids: CASSSTRTLINGYTF. In nucleotides, the CDR3 is TGTGCCAGCAGTTCCACGCGGACATTAATCAATGGCTACACCTTC. The chain links TRBV28 to TRBJ1-2; possibly TRBD1 for D (5 bases). Trimming stripped 4 bases from V and 6 bases from J, with 18 bases between. The germline CDR1 and CDR2 sequences are MDHEN and SYDVKM. This CDR3 is built from 15 residues.